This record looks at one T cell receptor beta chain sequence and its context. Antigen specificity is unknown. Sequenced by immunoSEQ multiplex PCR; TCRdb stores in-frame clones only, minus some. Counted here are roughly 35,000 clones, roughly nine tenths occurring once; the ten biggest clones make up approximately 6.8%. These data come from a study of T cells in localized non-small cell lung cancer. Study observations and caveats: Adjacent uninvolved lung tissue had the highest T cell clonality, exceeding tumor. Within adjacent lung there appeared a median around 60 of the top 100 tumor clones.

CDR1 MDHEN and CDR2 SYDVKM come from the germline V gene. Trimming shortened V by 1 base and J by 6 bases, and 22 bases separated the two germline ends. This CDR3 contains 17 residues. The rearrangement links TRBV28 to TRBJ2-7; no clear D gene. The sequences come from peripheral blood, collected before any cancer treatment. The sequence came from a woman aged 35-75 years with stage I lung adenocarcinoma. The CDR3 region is CASSLFGALEFPSEQYF. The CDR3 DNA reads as TGTGCCAGCAGTTTATTCGGTGCTTTAGAGTTCCCCTCCGAGCAGTACTTC.